This T cell receptor (beta chain) is drawn from a study of T-cell memory formation after mild COVID-19. In TCRdb, the 5' RACE reads were re-called with MiXCR into one record per CDR3 protein. The sample includes 65,000 to 100,000 distinct CDR3 sequences, 10% to 15% of them seen just once. In germline, CDR1 is SEHNR, CDR2 FQNEAQ (reference sequence). The CDR3 loop spans 14 amino acids. V lost 4 bases and J 2 bases, leaving 12 bases between the germline ends. This sequence was found in a man aged 18-30 years who had mild COVID-19 (a few samples of this study predate the infection). Cell type and time point are not known. V and J are TRBV7-9 and TRBJ2-7; D is unclear. Sequencing was performed on PBMCs or a T cell subset sorted from them (not recorded which). In nucleotides, the CDR3 is TGTGCCAGCAGCTCGAGCTGGGAAACCTACGAGCAGTACGTC. It encodes CASSSSWETYEQYV.